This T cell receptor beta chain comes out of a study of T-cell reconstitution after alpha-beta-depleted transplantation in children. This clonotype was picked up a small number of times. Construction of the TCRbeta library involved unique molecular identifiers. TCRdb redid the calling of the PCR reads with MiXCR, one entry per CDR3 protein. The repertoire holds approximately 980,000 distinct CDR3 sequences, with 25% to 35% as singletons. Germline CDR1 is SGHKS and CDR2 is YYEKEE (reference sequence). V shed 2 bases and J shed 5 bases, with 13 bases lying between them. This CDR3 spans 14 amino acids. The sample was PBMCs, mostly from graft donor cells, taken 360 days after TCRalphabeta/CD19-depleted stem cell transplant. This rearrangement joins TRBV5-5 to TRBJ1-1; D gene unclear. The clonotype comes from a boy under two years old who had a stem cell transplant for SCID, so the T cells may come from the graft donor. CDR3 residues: CASSFWRELTEAFF. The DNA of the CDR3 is TGTGCCAGCAGCTTTTGGAGGGAGTTAACTGAAGCTTTCTTT.